This T cell receptor (beta chain) was documented in a study of T cells in Graves' hyperthyroidism and ophthalmopathy. Overall study: The blood sample was taken at first diagnosis, before treatment began.

An approximately 10 ml volume of fresh peripheral blood provided the PBMCs. Trimming left V 6 bases short and J 0 bases short, with 9 bases between. The length of the CDR3 is 12 residues. Germline CDR1 and CDR2: SQVTM and ANQGSEA. RNA transcripts provided the source from which TCR beta CDR3 regions were amplified. The primer set for the first-round RT-PCR of the TCR CDR3 was HTBI. TCRdb processed the multiplex PCR reads anew with MiXCR; each CDR3 protein has one entry. Among roughly 800,000 distinct CDR3 sequences listed, over 35% were seen once. This receptor was taken from a man younger than 35 with Graves' hyperthyroidism. The V gene is TRBV29-1, the J gene TRBJ2-7, with a possible D match to TRBD1 (5 bases). Sequencing used blood. The chain's CDR3 is CSVDSDSYEQYF. CDR3 sequence (DNA): TGCAGCGTAGACAGCGACTCCTACGAGCAGTACTTC.